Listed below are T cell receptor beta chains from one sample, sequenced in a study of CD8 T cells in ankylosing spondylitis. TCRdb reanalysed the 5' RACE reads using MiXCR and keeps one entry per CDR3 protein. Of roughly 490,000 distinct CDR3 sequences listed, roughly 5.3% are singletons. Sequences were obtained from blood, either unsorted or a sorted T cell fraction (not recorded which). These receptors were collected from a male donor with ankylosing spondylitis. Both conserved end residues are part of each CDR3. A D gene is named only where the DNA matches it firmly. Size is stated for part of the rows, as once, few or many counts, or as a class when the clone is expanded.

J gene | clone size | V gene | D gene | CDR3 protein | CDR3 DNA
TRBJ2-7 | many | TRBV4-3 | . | CASSQDNKYEQYF | TGCGCCAGCAGCCAAGATAATAAGTACGAGCAGTACTTC
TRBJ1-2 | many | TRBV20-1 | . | CSASVLPYDGYTF | TGCAGTGCTAGTGTTTTACCCTATGATGGCTACACCTTC
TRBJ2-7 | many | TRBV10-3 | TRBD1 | CATGQGSPYEQYF | TGTGCCACAGGACAGGGATCGCCCTACGAGCAGTACTTC
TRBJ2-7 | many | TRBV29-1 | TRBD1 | CSVRTGARYEQYF | TGCAGCGTCCGGACAGGGGCGCGCTACGAGCAGTACTTC
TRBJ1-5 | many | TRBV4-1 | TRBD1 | CASSQEDRGRLGNQPQHF | TGCGCCAGCAGCCAAGAGGACAGGGGGCGGTTGGGCAATCAGCCCCAGCATTTT
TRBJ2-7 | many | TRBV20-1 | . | CSARIYEQYF | TGCAGTGCTAGGATCTACGAGCAGTACTTC
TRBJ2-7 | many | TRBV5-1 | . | CASSLGGIGYEQYF | TGCGCCAGCAGCTTGGGGGGGATCGGCTACGAGCAGTACTTC
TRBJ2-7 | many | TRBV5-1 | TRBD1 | CASSLGQGAGYEQYF | TGCGCCAGCAGCTTGGGGCAGGGGGCTGGCTACGAGCAGTACTTC
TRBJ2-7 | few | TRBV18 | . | CASSPVQYYEQYF | TGTGCCAGCTCACCAGTGCAGTACTACGAGCAGTACTTC
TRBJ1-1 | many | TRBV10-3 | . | CAISSHQNTEAFF | TGTGCCATCAGCTCCCACCAGAACACTGAAGCTTTCTTT
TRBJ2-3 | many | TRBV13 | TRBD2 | CASRLFGGANTQYF | TGTGCCAGCAGACTTTTCGGGGGGGCAAATACGCAGTATTTT
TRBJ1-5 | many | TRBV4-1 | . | CASSQGPAVGTNQPQHF | TGCGCCAGCAGCCAAGGTCCGGCCGTCGGAACAAATCAGCCCCAGCATTTT
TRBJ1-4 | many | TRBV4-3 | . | CASSRRDFILATNEKLFF | TGCGCCAGCAGCCGGCGGGACTTCATCCTTGCAACTAATGAAAAACTGTTTTTT
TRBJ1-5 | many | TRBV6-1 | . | CASRGRTNQPQHF | TGTGCCAGCCGGGGACGGACAAATCAGCCCCAGCATTTT
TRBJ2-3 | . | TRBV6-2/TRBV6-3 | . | CASSLDRSILTDTQYF | TGTGCCAGCAGTTTAGACAGAAGTATACTCACAGATACGCAGTATTTT
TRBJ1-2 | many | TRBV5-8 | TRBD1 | CASSLEGDRVYGYTF | TGTGCCAGCAGCTTGGAAGGGGACAGGGTTTATGGCTACACCTTC
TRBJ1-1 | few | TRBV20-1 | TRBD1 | CCAITTGTGQANTEAFF | TGCTGTGCTATAACCACCGGGACAGGTCAAGCGAACACTGAAGCTTTCTTT
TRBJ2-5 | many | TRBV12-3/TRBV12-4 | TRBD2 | CASSLGGIPRETQYF | TGTGCCAGCAGTTTGGGGGGGATCCCTCGGGAGACCCAGTACTTC
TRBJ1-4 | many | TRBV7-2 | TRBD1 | CASTLDRGQGEKLFF | TGTGCCAGCACTCTAGATAGGGGGCAAGGTGAAAAACTGTTTTTT
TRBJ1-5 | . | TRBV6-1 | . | CASRPWGSFGDQPQHF | TGTGCCAGCAGACCATGGGGGTCCTTCGGGGACCAGCCCCAGCATTTT
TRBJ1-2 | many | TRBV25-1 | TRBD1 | CASSEFRDRGSNYGYTF | TGTGCCAGCAGTGAATTTCGGGACAGGGGGTCGAACTATGGCTACACCTTC
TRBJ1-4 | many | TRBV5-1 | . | CASSLQASNEKLFF | TGCGCCAGCAGCTTACAGGCGTCTAATGAAAAACTGTTTTTT
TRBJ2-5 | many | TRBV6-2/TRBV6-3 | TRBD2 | CASSFQTSRETQYF | TGTGCCAGCAGTTTCCAGACTAGCCGGGAGACCCAGTACTTC
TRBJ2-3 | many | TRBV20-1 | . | CSAFTAKQGDTQYF | TGCAGTGCTTTTACAGCAAAACAGGGTGATACGCAGTATTTT
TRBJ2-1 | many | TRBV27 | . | CASSPRTSRGEQFF | TGTGCCAGCAGCCCCCGTACCTCCCGGGGTGAGCAGTTCTTC
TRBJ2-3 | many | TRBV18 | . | CASSPWRSTDTQYF | TGTGCCAGCTCACCTTGGCGTAGCACAGATACGCAGTATTTT
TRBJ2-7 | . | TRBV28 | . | CASSLYRDPRYEQYF | TGTGCCAGCAGTTTGTACCGGGACCCCCGCTACGAGCAGTACTTC